A selection of T cell receptor beta chains follows, all from one sample in a study of blood T cells in healthy people across ages. TCRdb redid the calling of the 5' RACE reads with MiXCR, one entry per CDR3 protein. The sample holds 500,000 to 600,000 distinct CDR3 sequences; 27% are singletons and the top ten take about a fifth. The sequenced sample consisted of blood. These receptors all stem from a woman between 70 and 85 years old in good health. Both conserved end residues are part of each CDR3. D genes are given only for firm matches. Size values are once, few and many counts, or a class for expanded clones, and some rows have none.

J: TRBJ2-5
size: -
V: TRBV2
D: TRBD2
CDR3: CTSSEVSSGGRGTQYF
DNA: TGTACCAGCAGTGAAGTGAGTAGCGGGGGACGAGGGACCCAGTACTTC

J: TRBJ2-3
size: few
V: TRBV20-1
D: -
CDR3: CSAPRRDSADTQYF
DNA: TGCAGTGCCCCGAGACGGGACTCAGCAGATACGCAGTATTTT

J: TRBJ2-1
size: -
V: TRBV5-1
D: TRBD2
CDR3: CASSLVLAGGQTTYNEQFF
DNA: TGCGCCAGCAGCTTGGTCCTAGCGGGGGGGCAAACCACCTACAATGAGCAGTTCTTC

J: TRBJ2-2
size: -
V: TRBV19
D: -
CDR3: CASSGPYTGELFF
DNA: TGTGCCAGTAGCGGACCTTACACCGGGGAGCTGTTTTTT

J: TRBJ2-2
size: -
V: TRBV6-1
D: -
CDR3: CASNKGRRGGTDTGELFF
DNA: TGTGCCAGCAACAAAGGCCGAAGGGGGGGAACGGACACCGGGGAGCTGTTTTTT

J: TRBJ2-7
size: few
V: TRBV20-1
D: TRBD2
CDR3: CSASGTSGDSYEQYF
DNA: TGCAGTGCTAGCGGGACTAGCGGGGACTCCTACGAGCAGTACTTC

J: TRBJ2-1
size: few
V: TRBV11-2
D: -
CDR3: CASSSGTFSYNEQFF
DNA: TGTGCCAGCAGCTCGGGGACTTTCTCCTACAATGAGCAGTTCTTC

J: TRBJ2-2
size: -
V: TRBV5-4
D: TRBD1
CDR3: CAGSFPGTGRTGELFF
DNA: TGTGCCGGCAGCTTTCCCGGGACAGGACGCACCGGGGAGCTGTTTTTT

J: TRBJ2-5
size: -
V: TRBV20-1
D: -
CDR3: CSARVGTLQETQYF
DNA: TGCAGTGCTAGAGTAGGGACCCTCCAAGAAACCCAGTACTTC

J: TRBJ1-4
size: -
V: TRBV7-8
D: -
CDR3: CASSKFGAISNEKLFF
DNA: TGTGCCAGCAGCAAGTTCGGAGCAATATCGAACGAAAAACTGTTTTTT

J: TRBJ1-6
size: few
V: TRBV5-5
D: -
CDR3: CASSSLVSDSPLHF
DNA: TGTGCCAGCAGTTCGTTAGTCTCGGATTCACCCCTCCACTTT

J: TRBJ2-3
size: -
V: TRBV10-3
D: -
CDR3: CAINLGTPADTQYF
DNA: TGTGCCATCAATCTAGGGACCCCAGCGGATACGCAGTATTTT

J: TRBJ2-5
size: -
V: TRBV12-3/TRBV12-4
D: TRBD1
CDR3: CASSPTGAETQYF
DNA: TGTGCCAGCAGCCCGACAGGGGCGGAGACCCAGTACTTC

J: TRBJ2-5
size: many
V: TRBV5-1
D: TRBD2
CDR3: CASSLQGGETQYF
DNA: TGTGCCAGCAGCCTCCAGGGAGGGGAGACCCAGTACTTC

J: TRBJ1-4
size: few
V: TRBV6-1
D: -
CDR3: CASSMRQNNEKLFF
DNA: TGTGCCAGCAGTATGCGACAGAATAATGAAAAACTGTTTTTT

J: TRBJ2-4
size: -
V: TRBV12-3/TRBV12-4
D: TRBD2
CDR3: CASSPSGTSGGGTKNIQYF
DNA: TGTGCCAGCAGTCCCTCCGGGACTAGCGGGGGCGGGACCAAAAACATTCAGTACTTC

J: TRBJ2-7
size: -
V: TRBV30
D: -
CDR3: CAWNHETYEQYF
DNA: TGTGCCTGGAATCACGAGACCTACGAGCAGTACTTC

J: TRBJ2-3
size: -
V: TRBV5-1
D: TRBD2
CDR3: CASSLVTSGKGTDTQYF
DNA: TGCGCCAGCAGCTTGGTTACTAGCGGGAAGGGCACAGATACGCAGTATTTT

J: TRBJ2-2
size: -
V: TRBV4-3
D: TRBD2
CDR3: CASSQGRTSNNGELFF
DNA: TGCGCCAGCAGCCAAGGGCGGACTAGTAATAACGGGGAGCTGTTTTTT

J: TRBJ2-3
size: few
V: TRBV20-1
D: -
CDR3: CSASVGGPTSTDTQYF
DNA: TGCAGTGCTAGCGTGGGGGGCCCCACTAGCACAGATACGCAGTATTTT

J: TRBJ2-2
size: once
V: TRBV7-2
D: -
CDR3: CASSKGGAMTGELFF
DNA: TGTGCCAGCTCCAAAGGGGGTGCGATGACCGGGGAGCTGTTTTTT

J: TRBJ2-1
size: few
V: TRBV5-1
D: TRBD1
CDR3: CASSSGQGANNEQFF
DNA: TGCGCCAGCAGCTCGGGACAGGGGGCTAACAATGAGCAGTTCTTC

J: TRBJ2-7
size: -
V: TRBV5-6
D: -
CDR3: CASSLAGADEQYF
DNA: TGTGCCAGCAGCTTGGCCGGGGCCGACGAGCAGTACTTC

J: TRBJ1-6
size: -
V: TRBV20-1
D: -
CDR3: CSARVARSSYNSPLHF
DNA: TGCAGTGCTAGAGTGGCCCGGAGCTCCTATAATTCACCCCTCCACTTT

J: TRBJ2-1
size: -
V: TRBV20-1
D: -
CDR3: CSAWPLGSSYNEQFF
DNA: TGCAGTGCTTGGCCCCTGGGGTCCTCCTACAATGAGCAGTTCTTC

J: TRBJ2-7
size: few
V: TRBV20-1
D: -
CDR3: CSGTGETYEQYF
DNA: TGCAGTGGAACGGGGGAAACCTACGAGCAGTACTTC

J: TRBJ2-5
size: many
V: TRBV5-1
D: TRBD2
CDR3: CASSHSGVQETQYF
DNA: TGCGCCAGCAGTCACAGCGGGGTTCAAGAGACCCAGTACTTC

J: TRBJ1-1
size: -
V: TRBV4-1
D: -
CDR3: CTSSQAGDMNTEAFF
DNA: TGCACCAGCAGCCAAGCCGGGGATATGAACACTGAAGCTTTCTTT

J: TRBJ2-7
size: few
V: TRBV5-1
D: TRBD1
CDR3: CASSWGTGGSYEQYF
DNA: TGCGCCAGCAGCTGGGGGACAGGGGGCTCCTACGAGCAGTACTTC

J: TRBJ2-7
size: -
V: TRBV5-1
D: -
CDR3: CASSLAQVRDEQYF
DNA: TGCGCCAGCAGCTTGGCACAGGTGAGGGACGAGCAGTACTTC

J: TRBJ1-2
size: -
V: TRBV5-1
D: TRBD1
CDR3: CASTGTGATNYGYTF
DNA: TGCGCCAGCACCGGGACAGGGGCTACCAACTATGGCTACACCTTC

J: TRBJ2-7
size: few
V: TRBV7-2
D: -
CDR3: CASSLSPDTYEQYF
DNA: TGTGCCAGCAGCTTATCCCCTGACACATACGAGCAGTACTTC

J: TRBJ2-3
size: -
V: TRBV12-3/TRBV12-4
D: -
CDR3: CASSLKESTDAQYF
DNA: TGTGCCAGCAGTTTAAAGGAAAGCACAGATGCGCAGTATTTT

J: TRBJ1-1
size: once
V: TRBV12-3/TRBV12-4
D: -
CDR3: CASSPWKTEAFF
DNA: TGTGCCAGCAGCCCCTGGAAAACTGAAGCTTTCTTT

J: TRBJ2-1
size: -
V: TRBV7-9
D: TRBD1
CDR3: CASVATGSVGEQFF
DNA: TGTGCCAGCGTAGCGACAGGGTCTGTTGGTGAGCAGTTCTTC

J: TRBJ2-3
size: -
V: TRBV20-1
D: -
CDR3: CSASDPRGASTDTQYF
DNA: TGCAGTGCTAGCGATCCACGGGGGGCTAGCACAGATACGCAGTATTTT

J: TRBJ1-5
size: -
V: TRBV27
D: TRBD1
CDR3: CASSLIFKGQHSNQPQHF
DNA: TGTGCCAGCAGTTTGATTTTTAAGGGACAGCATAGCAATCAGCCCCAGCATTTT

J: TRBJ2-4
size: few
V: TRBV6-2/TRBV6-3
D: -
CDR3: CASSYSITVQGSKNIQYF
DNA: TGTGCCAGCAGTTACTCGATCACGGTTCAAGGATCCAAAAACATTCAGTACTTC

J: TRBJ2-3
size: -
V: TRBV7-2
D: -
CDR3: CASSTADTQYF
DNA: TGTGCCAGCAGCACGGCAGATACGCAGTATTTT

J: TRBJ1-1
size: -
V: TRBV5-1
D: -
CDR3: CASSFQAQNTEAFF
DNA: TGCGCCAGCAGCTTCCAGGCCCAGAACACTGAAGCCTTCTTT

J: TRBJ2-7
size: -
V: TRBV7-2
D: -
CDR3: CASSLGGTTLHGQYF
DNA: TGTGCCAGCAGCTTAGGAGGGACAACCCTACACGGGCAGTACTTC

J: TRBJ2-1
size: few
V: TRBV5-1
D: TRBD2
CDR3: CASSLVSGATYNEQFF
DNA: TGCGCCAGCAGCTTGGTGAGCGGGGCAACCTACAATGAGCAGTTCTTC

J: TRBJ2-7
size: few
V: TRBV20-1
D: -
CDR3: CSAGRDRPYEQYF
DNA: TGCAGTGCCGGCCGGGACCGACCCTACGAGCAGTACTTC

J: TRBJ2-6
size: -
V: TRBV7-9
D: -
CDR3: CTSSLWGSSGANVLTF
DNA: TGTACCAGCAGCTTATGGGGGAGCTCTGGGGCCAACGTCCTGACTTTC

J: TRBJ1-1
size: few
V: TRBV4-1
D: -
CDR3: CASSHWAGNTETFF
DNA: TGCGCCAGCAGCCACTGGGCGGGGAACACTGAAACTTTCTTT

J: TRBJ2-1
size: -
V: TRBV7-2
D: TRBD2
CDR3: CASSPRGGDEQFF
DNA: TGTGCCAGCAGCCCGAGGGGAGGGGATGAGCAGTTCTTC

J: TRBJ2-3
size: few
V: TRBV10-3
D: -
CDR3: CAIRYTDAQYF
DNA: TGTGCCATCAGATACACAGATGCGCAGTATTTT

J: TRBJ1-3
size: -
V: TRBV5-1
D: -
CDR3: CASSSTSSGNAIYF
DNA: TGCGCCAGCAGCTCGACGTCCTCTGGAAACGCCATATATTTT

J: TRBJ2-1
size: few
V: TRBV5-1
D: TRBD1
CDR3: CASSAQGVSYNEQFF
DNA: TGCGCCAGCAGCGCCCAGGGGGTGTCATACAATGAGCAGTTCTTC

J: TRBJ2-1
size: -
V: TRBV7-2
D: TRBD2
CDR3: CASSLAAGGYNEQFF
DNA: TGTGCCAGCAGCTTAGCTGCGGGGGGTTACAATGAGCAGTTCTTC

J: TRBJ2-7
size: -
V: TRBV12-3/TRBV12-4
D: -
CDR3: CASSRPSYEQYF
DNA: TGTGCCAGTAGCCGGCCTTCCTACGAGCAGTACTTC

J: TRBJ2-3
size: few
V: TRBV7-2
D: -
CDR3: CASSLLERPSLDTQYF
DNA: TGTGCCAGCAGCTTACTAGAGCGGCCTTCTTTAGATACGCAGTATTTT

J: TRBJ2-3
size: few
V: TRBV6-4
D: TRBD2
CDR3: CASSPTSGGPTDTQYF
DNA: TGTGCCAGCAGTCCGACTAGCGGGGGGCCCACAGATACGCAGTATTTT

J: TRBJ1-4
size: -
V: TRBV6-5
D: -
CDR3: CASSYSGRADEKLFF
DNA: TGTGCCAGCAGTTACTCAGGCAGGGCCGACGAAAAACTGTTTTTT

J: TRBJ2-1
size: few
V: TRBV20-1
D: -
CDR3: CSARAPGTGYNEQFF
DNA: TGCAGTGCTAGAGCCCCGGGAACAGGTTACAATGAGCAGTTCTTC

J: TRBJ1-1
size: -
V: TRBV6-1
D: TRBD1
CDR3: CASSQTGTGIETEAFF
DNA: TGTGCCAGCAGCCAAACCGGGACAGGGATAGAAACTGAAGCTTTCTTT

J: TRBJ2-3
size: -
V: TRBV29-1
D: -
CDR3: CSVVGDTQYF
DNA: TGCAGCGTTGTTGGGGATACGCAGTATTTT

J: TRBJ2-2
size: few
V: TRBV7-6
D: TRBD2
CDR3: CASSLYQLAGGAVNTGELFF
DNA: TGTGCCAGCAGCTTATATCAGCTAGCGGGGGGTGCCGTAAACACCGGGGAGCTGTTTTTT

J: TRBJ1-1
size: -
V: TRBV27
D: TRBD1
CDR3: CASRRDRGITEAFF
DNA: TGTGCCAGCAGAAGGGACAGGGGAATCACTGAAGCTTTCTTT

J: TRBJ2-7
size: few
V: TRBV20-1
D: TRBD1
CDR3: CSARDGRQGVAEQYF
DNA: TGCAGTGCTAGAGACGGGCGGCAGGGGGTAGCCGAGCAGTACTTC